This T cell receptor (beta chain) was obtained from a study of Ad26.COV2.S vaccination and SARS-CoV-2 variants. Germline assignment: CDR1 LGHDT and CDR2 YNNKEL (reference sequence). The trim removed 1 base at V and 3 bases at J, leaving 6 bases unmatched. The CDR3 has 16 amino acids. Indicated treatment: roughly 20 received Ad26.COV2.S at low or high dose, single or two shots; about 5 received placebo; per-sample allocation not given. At day 63 after the first vaccine or placebo injection, samples were drawn. The donor was a Boston adult aged 18-55 years. This table comes from immunoSEQ multiplex PCR, and its TCRdb copy is limited to in-frame clones, with some not included. The repertoire includes approximately 480,000 clones, around 85% of them detected once, and 13% sits in the top ten.

This sequence joins TRBV3-1 (or the pseudogene TRBV3-2) and TRBJ2-7; 10 nucleotides agree with TRBD2. This TCR was sampled from a person between 18 and 59 years old who received the Ad26.COV2.S COVID-19 vaccine or a placebo. The sequencing used peripheral blood, collected in a trial of Ad26.COV2.S vaccine versus placebo. The CDR3, as DNA: TGTGCCAGCAGCCAAGCGCCTAGCGGGAGAGGCTACGAGCAGTACTTC. Translated, it gives CASSQAPSGRGYEQYF.